The subject of this entry is one T cell receptor (beta chain). The sample comes from a study of blood T cell repertoires in COVID-19. Germline loops: CDR1 SGHDT, CDR2 YYEEEE. CDR3 length equals 18 residues. V gave up 5 bases and J gave up 8 bases, with 31 bases separating them. Some clones are missing from TCRdb's copy, which holds only in-frame ones; the method was immunoSEQ multiplex PCR. Altogether a few hundred thousand clones are present, 65% to 90% being singletons, with the ten largest covering roughly 4.2%. The source of this sequence is a man in his forties or fifties with acute or convalescent COVID-19. The chain employs TRBV5-6 and TRBJ1-2; no clear D. Input material: peripheral blood. The CDR3 here is CASRSRWGRSVSPGGYTF. The CDR3 DNA follows: TGTGCCAGCAGATCCAGGTGGGGAAGGTCCGTCTCCCCGGGGGGCTACACCTTC.